The 8 T cell receptor beta chains below all came from one sample that was sequenced in a study of blood T cells in healthy people across ages. The use of a sample-barcoded 5' primer and a J-beta primer mix characterized a second PCR of about 6 to 11 cycles. TCRdb called the 5' RACE reads again in MiXCR, with one record for every CDR3 protein. There are about 1.8 million distinct CDR3 sequences in the sample; around half occur only once, and 2% to 2.5% lies in the top ten. Material: blood. The source is a woman between 35 and 50 years old in good health.

The chain uses TRBV12-3 or TRBV12-4 and TRBJ2-4; possible D gene TRBD2, 6 bases. The ends were cut back, 4 bases at V and 9 bases at J, with 13 bases in the middle. This CDR3 has 13 amino acids. The CDR3 loop is CASSYGAGSIQYF. The CDR3 nucleotides are TGTGCCAGCAGTTACGGCGCGGGGAGCATTCAGTACTTC.

This clonotype has only a few counts. This sequence joins TRBV20-1 and TRBJ2-1; D possibly corresponds to TRBD2 (6 bases). Germline V gene lookup returns CDR1 DFQATT and CDR2 SNEGSKA (reference sequence). The CDR3 totals 15 residues. V was clipped by 3 bases and J by 0 bases, with 12 bases between them. The CDR3 loop reads CSARGGSSSYNEQFF. CDR3 bases: TGCAGTGCTAGGGGAGGCTCCAGCTCCTACAATGAGCAGTTCTTC.

V usage is TRBV7-8 and J usage is TRBJ2-6, with D maybe TRBD2 (6 bases). The CDR3 spans 18 residues. Germline CDR1 SGHVS, CDR2 FQNEAQ. The germline V and J ends were trimmed by 5 bases and 4 bases, with 21 bases remaining between them. The CDR3 region is CASSLGASRGRGANVLTF. For the CDR3, the DNA is TGTGCCAGCAGCCTAGGAGCCTCCCGGGGGAGAGGGGCCAACGTCCTGACTTTC.

About this clonotype: This may arise from a read error, as a much more abundant clone is one base away. The chain couples TRBV28 to TRBJ1-2; D remains unclear. CDR3 length: 10 residues. V was clipped by 3 bases and J by 8 bases, with 4 bases between them. Germline values: CDR1 MDHEN, CDR2 SYDVKM. The CDR3 nucleotides are TGTGCCAGCAGTTTCCAAGGCTACACCTTC. This codes for CASSFQGYTF.

This clonotype was recorded a few times. The rearrangement links TRBV5-6 to TRBJ2-7, with D uncertain. The CDR3 is 14 amino acids. The germline V gene encodes CDR1 SGHDT and CDR2 YYEEEE. Trimming stripped 4 bases from V and 3 bases from J, with 14 bases between. The CDR3 DNA is TGTGCCAGCAGCCCCGGTCGATTGGGCTACGAGCAGTACTTC. This sequence encodes CASSPGRLGYEQYF. Complete variable domain (other parts from reference TRBV5-6 and TRBJ2-7): DAGVTQSPTHLIKTRGQQVTLRCSPKSGHDTVSWYQQALGQGPQFIFQYYEEEERQRGNFPDRFSGHQFPNYSSELNVNALLLGDSALYLCASSPGRLGYEQYFGPGTRLTVT.

As concerns this clonotype: The junction does not match germline at one end; this may be a read error. The chain uses TRBV2 and TRBJ1-5; 10 positions match TRBD1. Looked up from germline, CDR1 is SNHLY and CDR2 is FYNNEI. There are 16 residues in the CDR3. The chain's CDR3 is CASSEDRGQGNQPQHF. CDR3 nucleotide sequence: TGTGCCAGCAGCGAAGACAGGGGGCAAGGAAATCAGCCCCAGCATTTT.

This clonotype was observed a few times. This chain joins TRBV6-5 and TRBJ2-7; D perhaps matches TRBD1 (5 bases). CDR1 is MNHEY and CDR2 is SVGAGI in the germline V gene. The CDR3 length is 16 residues. The V and J ends lost 0 bases and 0 bases respectively, with 12 bases between them. The DNA of the CDR3 is TGTGCCAGCAGTTACTCGTTCCAGGGCCTCTCCTACGAGCAGTACTTC. Protein: CASSYSFQGLSYEQYF.

This rearrangement joins TRBV4-1 to TRBJ1-1, with 10 bases matching TRBD1. The V and J ends lost 8 bases and 0 bases, in that order; junction bases with no gene match: 0. Germline V gene lookup returns CDR1 MGHRA and CDR2 YSYEKL. The length of the CDR3 is 13 residues. The CDR3 DNA follows: TGCGCCAGCGGGACAGGGGTGAACACTGAAGCTTTCTTT. Translating gives CASGTGVNTEAFF.